The 21 T cell receptor beta chains presented below share a single source sample, sequenced in a study of T cell changes during pregnancy in multiple sclerosis. TCRdb keeps only in-frame clones here, not all; method: immunoSEQ multiplex PCR. Of about 100,000 clones in the sample, about 94% are singletons; the top ten hold approximately 0.97%. The starting material was peripheral blood, obtained before pregnancy. The receptors derive from a female donor with multiple sclerosis, enrolled in a pregnancy study.

The J gene is TRBJ2-1, the V gene TRBV27; TRBD2 might be the D (7 bases). Germline V gene lookup returns CDR1 MNHEY and CDR2 SMNVEV (reference sequence). The CDR3 has 18 residues. Trimming removed 3 bases at V and 3 bases at J, with 21 bases between. The CDR3 is CASSFRGAHGGDYNEQFF. For the CDR3, the DNA is TGTGCCAGCAGTTTCCGGGGGGCGCATGGGGGAGACTACAATGAGCAGTTCTTC.

This clone was picked up one time. The chain joins TRBV5-1 to TRBJ2-2, with 8 nucleotides matching TRBD1. There are 14 residues in the CDR3. V shed 6 bases, J shed 7 bases, and the junction held 8 bases outside the gene matches. Germline assignment: CDR1 SGHRS and CDR2 YFSETQ. CDR3: CASTDRAGSGELFF. CDR3 DNA: TGCGCCAGCACGGACAGGGCGGGTAGCGGGGAGCTGTTTTTT.

The J gene is TRBJ2-7, the V gene TRBV30; D not certain. This CDR3 comprises 12 residues. V shed 0 bases and J shed 6 bases, with 9 bases lying between them. Germline V lookup: CDR1 GTSNPN, CDR2 SVGIG (reference sequence). CDR3 nucleotides: TGTGCCTGGAGTGTACAGTCACCCGAGCAGTACTTC. Its protein product is CAWSVQSPEQYF.

The chain carries TRBV30 and TRBJ2-5, with 11 bases fitting TRBD1. The CDR3 has 15 amino acids. Germline CDR1 and CDR2: GTSNPN and SVGIG (reference sequence). With V trimmed by 3 bases and J by 5 bases, 8 bases remained unmatched. The CDR3 DNA reads TGTGCCTGGAGCTTAGGACAGGGGGCCATGGAGACCCAGTACTTC. Translation: CAWSLGQGAMETQYF. Full variable domain (rest looked up from reference TRBV30 and TRBJ2-5): SQTIHQWPATLVQPVGSPLSLECTVEGTSNPNLYWYRQAAGRGLQLLFYSVGIGQISSEVPQNLSASRPQDRQFILSSKKLLLSDSGFYLCAWSLGQGAMETQYFGPGTRLLVL.

The rearrangement uses TRBV7-2 and TRBJ1-5, with D perhaps matching TRBD1 (5 bases). CDR1 is SGHTA, CDR2 FQGNSA, per germline. The ends were cut back, 2 bases at V and 0 bases at J, with 8 bases in the middle. There are 15 residues in the CDR3. CDR3 DNA: TGTGCCAGCAGCTTATCAGGGCGTAGCAATCAGCCCCAGCATTTT. Translated, it gives CASSLSGRSNQPQHF.

The chain is built from TRBV30 and TRBJ1-3; D not resolved. Per germline, CDR1 GTSNPN and CDR2 SVGIG (reference sequence). The ends were cut back, 4 bases at V and 2 bases at J, with 6 bases in the middle. The CDR3 totals 12 residues. CDR3 sequence: CAWTETGNTIYF. The CDR3 DNA reads as TGTGCCTGGACCGAGACTGGAAACACCATATATTTT.

J is TRBJ2-2 and V is TRBV9; the D gene is possibly TRBD2 (5 bases). V was pared by 1 base and J by 3 bases, with 13 bases between. The V gene's germline CDR1 is SGDLS and CDR2 YYNGEE. CDR3 length: 16 amino acids. DNA for the CDR3: TGTGCCAGCAGCGTAAGGCTAGCTTGGGACACCGGGGAGCTGTTTTTT. It codes for CASSVRLAWDTGELFF.

The rearrangement uses TRBV27 and TRBJ2-7, with D perhaps matching TRBD1 (6 bases). V lost 5 bases to trimming and J lost 2 bases, with 19 bases between them. CDR1 is MNHEY, CDR2 SMNVEV, per germline (reference sequence). This CDR3 comprises 16 residues. The CDR3 sequence is CASSPFLNRATYEQYF. DNA of the CDR3: TGTGCCAGCAGTCCGTTCCTCAACAGGGCCACCTACGAGCAGTACTTC.

The chain links TRBV5-4 to TRBJ2-1, with 14 bases that match TRBD2. This CDR3 contains 19 residues. The germline gives CDR1 SGHNT, CDR2 YYREEE (reference sequence). Losses at the gene ends were 9 bases for V and 5 bases for J; bases not matched to a gene: 19. The CDR3 nucleotides read TGTGCCACCATATCGCCGGGACTAGCGGGAGTACTTGAGAACAATGAGCAGTTCTTC. It yields the protein CATISPGLAGVLENNEQFF.

A remark on this clone: The junction departs from germline at one end; a sequencing error may be responsible. The chain uses TRBV11-3 and TRBJ2-2; 10 bases map to TRBD2. Germline lookup yields CDR1 SGHNT and CDR2 YENEEA. The CDR3 has 17 residues. This chain's CDR3 is CASSLEELAGNTGELFF. In DNA, the CDR3 is TGTGCCAGCAGCCTAGAGGAACTAGCGGGAAATACCGGGGAGCTGTTTTTT.

In DNA form, the CDR3 reads TGCGCCAGCAGCCAAGATTTAGAGAATGAGCAGTTCTTC. Translation gives CASSQDLENEQFF. The genes are TRBV4-1 and TRBJ2-1; no definite D call. This CDR3 comprises 13 residues. Per the germline V gene, CDR1 is MGHRA and CDR2 is YSYEKL. V was clipped by 0 bases and J by 7 bases, with 7 bases between them.

The table lists this clone with a few counts. The J gene is TRBJ1-5, the V gene TRBV27, with a weak D call TRBD1 (5 bases). CDR1 and CDR2 (germline): MNHEY, SMNVEV (reference sequence). Trimming removed 7 bases at V and 7 bases at J, with 17 bases between. CDR3 length: 14 residues. CDR3 in DNA: TGTGCCAGCACTACCGGGGGAGGGTCACAGCCCCAGCATTTT. This translates into CASTTGGGSQPQHF.

The chain uses TRBV5-1 and TRBJ2-1; weak D call: TRBD2 (6 bases). The CDR3 runs to 16 residues. The germline V and J ends were trimmed by 0 bases and 9 bases, with 19 bases remaining between them. In germline, CDR1 is SGHRS, CDR2 YFSETQ. For the CDR3, the DNA is TGCGCCAGCAGCTTGGCGGGAGCCAATTTTGGTGGTGAGCAGTTCTTC. Translating it yields CASSLAGANFGGEQFF.

This chain links TRBV10-3 with TRBJ2-7, with 10 bases identical to TRBD1. The CDR3 sequence is 15 residues long. From germline, CDR1 is ENHRY and CDR2 SYGVKD. Unmatched junction bases numbered 4, after V lost 3 bases and J lost 2 bases. The CDR3, as DNA: TGTGCCATCAGTGATGGACAGGGGGGACCCTACGAGCAGTACTTC. Residues: CAISDGQGGPYEQYF.

This clone has just one count. The V call is TRBV27, the J call TRBJ2-5, with 12 bases fitting TRBD2. Germline CDR1 reads MNHEY; CDR2 reads SMNVEV (reference sequence). The CDR3 is 15 residues long. V shed 7 bases and J 5 bases; nucleotides not matched to a gene: 8. CDR3 in DNA: TGTGCCAGCACGACTAGCGGGAGTCCGGGGGAGACCCAGTACTTC. This translates into CASTTSGSPGETQYF.

V gene TRBV4-2 combines with J gene TRBJ2-5, with 11 bases that match TRBD2. Per germline, CDR1 LGHNA and CDR2 YNFKEQ. The CDR3 runs to 18 residues. Germline trimming cut 0 bases from V and 1 base from J; bases unmatched to any gene: 7. The DNA of the CDR3 is TGTGCCAGCAGCCAAGATGGTGTGCTAGCGGGAGGCCAAGAGACCCAGTACTTC. It yields the protein CASSQDGVLAGGQETQYF.

The J gene is TRBJ2-3, the V gene TRBV27, with D tentatively TRBD2 (5 bases). CDR1 MNHEY and CDR2 SMNVEV come from the germline V gene (reference sequence). V was trimmed by 5 bases and J by 5 bases, leaving 11 bases between them. The CDR3 is made up of 13 amino acids. DNA for the CDR3: TGTGCCAGCAGTCCCCTAGCTGGAGATACGCAGTATTTT. Translated, it gives CASSPLAGDTQYF.

Here the CDR3 reads CASGLYSTDTQYF. DNA of the CDR3: TGTGCTAGTGGTTTGTATAGTACAGATACGCAGTATTTT. This chain connects TRBV12-5 to TRBJ2-3, with D hard to call. The CDR3 spans 13 residues. V lost 2 bases and J lost 3, with 6 bases in between. Germline assignment: CDR1 LGHNT and CDR2 FRNRAP.

The rearrangement uses TRBV5-6 and TRBJ2-2; 8 bases map to TRBD1. Trimming cost V 2 bases and J 5 bases; bases outside gene matches: 2. Germline V lookup: CDR1 SGHDT, CDR2 YYEEEE. The CDR3 consists of 14 residues. CDR3 residues: CASSFQGATGELFF. The CDR3 coding sequence is TGTGCCAGCAGCTTTCAGGGGGCGACCGGGGAGCTGTTTTTT.

The genes are TRBV7-9 and TRBJ1-2, with 8 bases aligning to TRBD1. Germline values: CDR1 SEHNR, CDR2 FQNEAQ (reference sequence). Trimming at V came to 3 bases and at J to 8 bases, leaving 17 bases not matched to a gene. The CDR3 is made up of 17 amino acids. Here the CDR3 DNA reads TGTGCCAGCAGCTTTTCCCCGCGGACAGGGTTAGGGGGAGGCTACACCTTC. Translating it yields CASSFSPRTGLGGGYTF.

V usage is TRBV28 and J usage is TRBJ2-2, with 7 bases that match TRBD2. This CDR3 has 13 amino acids. Germline-derived CDR1 and CDR2 are MDHEN and SYDVKM. The V segment lost 5 bases and the J segment 6 bases; nucleotides outside the gene matches: 3. Here the CDR3 DNA reads TGTGCCAGCAGTGCACTAGCGCCCGGGGAGCTGTTTTTT. This codes for CASSALAPGELFF.